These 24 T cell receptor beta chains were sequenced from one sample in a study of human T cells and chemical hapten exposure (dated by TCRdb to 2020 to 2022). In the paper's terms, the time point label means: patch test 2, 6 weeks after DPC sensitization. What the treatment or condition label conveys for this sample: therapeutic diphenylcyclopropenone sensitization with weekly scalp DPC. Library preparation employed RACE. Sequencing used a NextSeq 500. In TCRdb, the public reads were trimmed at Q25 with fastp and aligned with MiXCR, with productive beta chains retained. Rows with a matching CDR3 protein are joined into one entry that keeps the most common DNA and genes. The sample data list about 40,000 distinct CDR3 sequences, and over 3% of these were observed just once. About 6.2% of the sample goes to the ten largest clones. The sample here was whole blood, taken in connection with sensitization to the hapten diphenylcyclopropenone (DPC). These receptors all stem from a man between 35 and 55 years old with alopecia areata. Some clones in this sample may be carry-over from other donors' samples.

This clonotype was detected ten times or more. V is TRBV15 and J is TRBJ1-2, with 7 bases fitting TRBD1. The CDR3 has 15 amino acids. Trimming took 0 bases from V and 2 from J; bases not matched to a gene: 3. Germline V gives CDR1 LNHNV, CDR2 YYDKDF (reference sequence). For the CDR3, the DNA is TGTGCCACCAGCAGAGAGGGCAGGGGGAACTATGGCTACACCTTC. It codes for CATSREGRGNYGYTF.

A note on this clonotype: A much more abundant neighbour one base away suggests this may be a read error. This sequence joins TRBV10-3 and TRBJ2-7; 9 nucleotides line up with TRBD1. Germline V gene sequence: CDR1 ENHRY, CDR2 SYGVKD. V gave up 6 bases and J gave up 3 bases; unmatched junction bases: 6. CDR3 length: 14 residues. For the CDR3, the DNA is TGTGCCATCAGCGACGGGACAGGGCACTACGAGCAGTACTTC. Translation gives CAISDGTGHYEQYF.

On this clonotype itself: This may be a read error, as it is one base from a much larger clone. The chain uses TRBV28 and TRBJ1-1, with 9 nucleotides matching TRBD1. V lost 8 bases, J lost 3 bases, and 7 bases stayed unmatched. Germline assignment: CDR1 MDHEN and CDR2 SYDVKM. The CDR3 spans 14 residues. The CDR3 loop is CASGTGGRHTEAFF. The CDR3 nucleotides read TGTGCCAGCGGCACAGGGGGCAGGCACACTGAAGCTTTCTTT. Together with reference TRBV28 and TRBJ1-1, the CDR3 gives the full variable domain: DVKVTQSSRYLVKRTGEKVFLECVQDMDHENMFWYRQDPGLGLRLIYFSYDVKMKEKGDIPEGYSVSREKKERFSLILESASTNQTSMYLCASGTGGRHTEAFFGQGTRLTVV.

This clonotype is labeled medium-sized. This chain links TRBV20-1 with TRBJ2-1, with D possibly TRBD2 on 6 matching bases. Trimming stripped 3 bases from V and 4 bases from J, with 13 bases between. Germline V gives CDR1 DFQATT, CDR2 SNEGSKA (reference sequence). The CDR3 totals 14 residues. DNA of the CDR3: TGCAGTGCTAGCGGCGGGACCGTATACAATGAGCAGTTCTTC. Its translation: CSASGGTVYNEQFF.

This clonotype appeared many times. The DNA of the CDR3 is TGTGCCAGCAGTTTATTGGGGACATCAAATAATTCACCCCTCCACTTT. Translation: CASSLLGTSNNSPLHF. The chain links TRBV28 to TRBJ1-6; tentative D call: TRBD1 (6 bases). Germline CDR1 and CDR2: MDHEN and SYDVKM. V lost 1 base, J lost 5 bases, and 12 bases lay in between. The CDR3 is 16 amino acids.

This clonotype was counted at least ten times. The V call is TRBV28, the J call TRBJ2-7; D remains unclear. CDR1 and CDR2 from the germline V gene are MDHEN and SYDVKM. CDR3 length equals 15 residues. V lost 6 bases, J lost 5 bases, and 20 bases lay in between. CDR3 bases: TGTGCCAGCAGGGTGAGGTGGATTGGTTCCAACGAGCAGTACTTC. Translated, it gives CASRVRWIGSNEQYF.

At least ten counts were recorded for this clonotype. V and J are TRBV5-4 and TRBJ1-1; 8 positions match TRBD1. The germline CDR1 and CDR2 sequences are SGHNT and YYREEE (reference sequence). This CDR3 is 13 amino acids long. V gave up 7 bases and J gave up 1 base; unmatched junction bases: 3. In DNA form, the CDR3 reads TGTGCCAGCGGGGGACAGGAGAACACTGAAGCTTTCTTT. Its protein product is CASGGQENTEAFF. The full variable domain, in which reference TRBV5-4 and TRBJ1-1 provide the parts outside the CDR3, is ETGVTQSPTHLIKTRGQQVTLRCSSQSGHNTVSWYQQALGQGPQFIFQYYREEENGRGNFPPRFSGLQFPNYSSELNVNALELDDSALYLCASGGQENTEAFFGQGTRLTVV.

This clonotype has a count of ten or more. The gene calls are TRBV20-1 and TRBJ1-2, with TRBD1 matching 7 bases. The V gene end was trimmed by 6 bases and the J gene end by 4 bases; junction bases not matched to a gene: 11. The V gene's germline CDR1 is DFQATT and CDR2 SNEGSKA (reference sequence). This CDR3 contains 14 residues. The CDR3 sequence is CSATDRVVLYGYTF. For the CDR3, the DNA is TGCAGTGCCACCGACAGGGTCGTACTCTATGGCTACACCTTC.

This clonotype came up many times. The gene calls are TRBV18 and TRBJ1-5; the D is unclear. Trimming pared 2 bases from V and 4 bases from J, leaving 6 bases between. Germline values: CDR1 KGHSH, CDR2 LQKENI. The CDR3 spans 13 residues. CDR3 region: CASSPGLNQPQHF. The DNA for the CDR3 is TGTGCCAGCTCACCAGGCCTAAATCAGCCCCAGCATTTT.

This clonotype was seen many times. Here the CDR3 DNA reads TGTGCCAGCAGTTTGGGCAGGGGGACAGGGGAACAAGAGACCCAGTACTTC. As protein: CASSLGRGTGEQETQYF. The chain combines TRBV12-3 or TRBV12-4 with TRBJ2-5, with 10 bases matching TRBD1. The CDR3 is 17 amino acids. V lost 3 bases and J lost 2; bases outside the gene matches: 9.

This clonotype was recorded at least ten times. CDR3: CASSLTLGGYTF. DNA of the CDR3: TGTGCCAGCAGCTTAACTCTTGGAGGCTACACCTTC. The chain couples TRBV7-9 to TRBJ1-2; no reliable D call. This CDR3 has 12 residues. Germline V gene lookup returns CDR1 SEHNR and CDR2 FQNEAQ (reference sequence). V was shortened by 2 bases and J by 8 bases, with 9 bases between the two germline ends.

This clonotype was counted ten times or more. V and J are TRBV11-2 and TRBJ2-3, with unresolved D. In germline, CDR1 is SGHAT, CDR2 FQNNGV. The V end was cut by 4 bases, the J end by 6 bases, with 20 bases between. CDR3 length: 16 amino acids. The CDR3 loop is CASSSPKRNYADTQYF. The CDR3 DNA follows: TGTGCCAGCAGCTCCCCGAAGCGTAATTATGCGGATACGCAGTATTTT.

The CDR3 coding sequence is TGTGCCAGTAGAGGGCTAGCGGAAGAGACCCAGTACTTC. It is translated as CASRGLAEETQYF. The chain combines TRBV19 with TRBJ2-5; 7 bases line up with TRBD2. The CDR3 totals 13 residues. V trimming: 6 bases; J trimming: 3 bases; junction bases outside the gene matches: 4. CDR1 is LNHDA and CDR2 is SQIVND in the germline V gene (reference sequence).

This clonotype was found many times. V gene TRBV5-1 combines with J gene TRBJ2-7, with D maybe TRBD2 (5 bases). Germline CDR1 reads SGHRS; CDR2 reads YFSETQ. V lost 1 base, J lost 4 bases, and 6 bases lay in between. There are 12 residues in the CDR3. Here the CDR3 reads CASSLPGYEQYF. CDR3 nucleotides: TGCGCCAGCAGCTTGCCGGGGTACGAGCAGTACTTC.

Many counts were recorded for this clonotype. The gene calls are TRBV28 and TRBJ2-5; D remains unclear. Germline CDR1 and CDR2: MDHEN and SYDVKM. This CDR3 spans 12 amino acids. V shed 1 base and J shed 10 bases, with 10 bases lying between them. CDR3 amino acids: CASSLYTSIQYF. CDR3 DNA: TGTGCCAGCAGTTTATACACCAGCATCCAGTACTTC.

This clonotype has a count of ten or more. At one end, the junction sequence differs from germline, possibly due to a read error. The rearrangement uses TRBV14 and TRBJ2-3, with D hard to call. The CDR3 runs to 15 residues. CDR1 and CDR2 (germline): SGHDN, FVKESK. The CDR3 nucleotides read TGTGCCAGCAGTCAAGTCGGCGAGCCGGCAGATACGCAGTATTTT. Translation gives CASSQVGEPADTQYF.

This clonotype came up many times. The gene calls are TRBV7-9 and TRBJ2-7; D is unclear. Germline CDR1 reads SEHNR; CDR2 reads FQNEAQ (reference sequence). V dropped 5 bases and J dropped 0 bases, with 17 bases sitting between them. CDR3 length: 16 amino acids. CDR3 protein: CASSPSGFAASYEQYF. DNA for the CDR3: TGTGCCAGCAGCCCTTCTGGTTTCGCTGCCTCCTACGAGCAGTACTTC.

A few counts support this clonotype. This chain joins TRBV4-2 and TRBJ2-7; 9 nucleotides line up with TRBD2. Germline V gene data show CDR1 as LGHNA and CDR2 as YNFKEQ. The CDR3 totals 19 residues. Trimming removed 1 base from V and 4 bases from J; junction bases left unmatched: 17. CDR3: CASSQAGGSGTSRLYEQYF. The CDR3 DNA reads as TGTGCCAGCAGCCAAGCCGGGGGCTCTGGGACTAGCAGACTTTACGAGCAGTACTTC.

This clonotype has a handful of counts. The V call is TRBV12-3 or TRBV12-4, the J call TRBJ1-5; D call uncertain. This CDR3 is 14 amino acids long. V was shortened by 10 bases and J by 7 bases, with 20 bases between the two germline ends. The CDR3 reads CATRQEAPGQPQHF. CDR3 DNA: TGTGCCACCCGCCAAGAGGCGCCCGGGCAGCCCCAGCATTTT.

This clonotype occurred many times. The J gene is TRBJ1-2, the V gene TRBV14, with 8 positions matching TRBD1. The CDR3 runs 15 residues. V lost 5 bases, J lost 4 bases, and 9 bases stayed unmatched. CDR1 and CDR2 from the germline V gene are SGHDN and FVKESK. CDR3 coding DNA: TGTGCCAGCAGCTTAACGGACAGGGCCCCCTATGGCTACACCTTC. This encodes CASSLTDRAPYGYTF.

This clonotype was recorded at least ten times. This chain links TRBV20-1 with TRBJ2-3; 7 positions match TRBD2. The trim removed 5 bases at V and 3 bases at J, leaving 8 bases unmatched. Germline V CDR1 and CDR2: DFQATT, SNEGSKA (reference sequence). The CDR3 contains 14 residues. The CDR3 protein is CSAYSGRETDTQYF. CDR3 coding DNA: TGCAGTGCTTATAGCGGGCGGGAAACAGATACGCAGTATTTT.

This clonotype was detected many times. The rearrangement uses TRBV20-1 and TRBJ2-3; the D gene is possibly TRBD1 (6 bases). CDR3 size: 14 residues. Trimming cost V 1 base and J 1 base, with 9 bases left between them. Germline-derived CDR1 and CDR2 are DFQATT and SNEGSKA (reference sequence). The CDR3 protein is CSARGGPGTDTQYF. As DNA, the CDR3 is TGCAGTGCTAGAGGGGGGCCGGGCACAGATACGCAGTATTTT.

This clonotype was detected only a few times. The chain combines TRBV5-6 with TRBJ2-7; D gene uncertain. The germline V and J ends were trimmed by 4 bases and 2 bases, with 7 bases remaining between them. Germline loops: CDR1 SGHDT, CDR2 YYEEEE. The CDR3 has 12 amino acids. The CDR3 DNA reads TGTGCCAGCAGCCAAATCACCTACGAGCAGTACTTC. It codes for CASSQITYEQYF.

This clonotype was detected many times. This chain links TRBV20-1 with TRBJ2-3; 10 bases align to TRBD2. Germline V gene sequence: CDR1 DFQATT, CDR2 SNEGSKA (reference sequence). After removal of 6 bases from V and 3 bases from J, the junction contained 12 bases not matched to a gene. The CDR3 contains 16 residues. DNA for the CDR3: TGCAGTGCCCTTGCTCCTCTAGCGGGAGAAACAGATACGCAGTATTTT. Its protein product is CSALAPLAGETDTQYF.